The TCR beta chain under discussion was sequenced for a study of cytomegalovirus exposure and HLA in healthy donors. Overall study: The study's early data release held around 85 million unique TCRs from HLA-typed donors.

The CDR3 has 15 amino acids. Germline V gives CDR1 LNHDA, CDR2 SQIVND (reference sequence). Trimming removed 6 bases from V and 1 base from J; junction bases left unmatched: 6. Vbeta (60) and Jbeta (13) primers were used in the PCR. Profiling relied on immunoSEQ multiplex PCR, and the TCRdb table lists in-frame clones only, not all of them. The sample includes 95,000 to 110,000 clones, about 9.4% seen only once; the top ten take approximately 6.1%. What was sequenced was PBMCs. The chain carries TRBV19 and TRBJ1-1, with 9 positions matching TRBD1. The receptor comes from a man aged 40-50 years in good health and CMV-seropositive. The CDR3 region is CASRVGQGGNTEAFF. CDR3 DNA sequence: TGTGCCAGTAGGGTGGGACAGGGAGGGAACACTGAAGCTTTCTTT.